This T cell receptor (beta chain) was captured by sequencing in a study of T cell responses to AZD1222 COVID-19 vaccine. Overall study findings and caveats: Along spike, vaccine-associated CD4 TCRs were found throughout, with dominance at 160-218 and 743-854. After the peak T cell response, and only then, were repertoires sampled. Only a handful of AZD1222 recipients tested seropositive at baseline.

On this clone: Its matching antigen is unknown.

Analysis merged second doses at about 4 or about 12 weeks. V dropped 6 bases and J dropped 8 bases, with 14 bases sitting between them. The germline V gene encodes CDR1 SEHNR and CDR2 FQNEAQ (reference sequence). The CDR3 consists of 14 residues. The assay was immunoSEQ multiplex PCR, and TCRdb's table has in-frame clones only and misses some. The top ten hold 2.5% to 3% of the sample, which has about 120,000 clones, roughly 87% seen once. The input for sequencing was peripheral blood, taken 28 days after the second AZD1222 dose. The V gene is TRBV7-9, the J gene TRBJ1-6; no reliable D call. The sequence was collected from an adult who received the AZD1222 COVID-19 vaccine. The chain's CDR3 is CASSRAGPHSPLHF. CDR3 coding DNA: TGTGCCAGCAGTCGGGCAGGACCCCATTCACCCCTCCACTTT.